The 30 T cell receptor beta chains reported below all come from one sample, sequenced in a study of pediatric ulcerative colitis. Using immunoSEQ multiplex PCR, the repertoire was profiled, and TCRdb retains in-frame clones only, with some absent. The sample lists approximately 14,000 clones, 70% to 90% seen once, with approximately 0.96% in the top ten. The sample was blood. These receptors were obtained from a boy younger than 18 with moderate ulcerative colitis.

The chain is built from TRBV4-1 and TRBJ2-7; either TRBD1 or TRBD2 may supply D (6 bases each). The CDR3 is 18 residues long. CDR1 and CDR2 from the germline V gene are MGHRA and YSYEKL. Trimming shortened V by 0 bases and J by 6 bases, and 24 bases separated the two germline ends. CDR3 region: CASSQDWGRRQGRTEQYF. For the CDR3, the DNA is TGCGCCAGCAGCCAAGATTGGGGGCGGCGGCAGGGGAGGACCGAGCAGTACTTC.

This clone showed up just once. The chain uses TRBV7-2 and TRBJ2-7; TRBD2 aligns across 11 bases. Germline lookup yields CDR1 SGHTA and CDR2 FQGNSA. The CDR3 has 15 residues. V was pared by 5 bases and J by 3 bases, with 6 bases of the junction left unmatched. The CDR3 bases are TGTGCCAGCAGCCTCTGGACTAGCGGGTTCTACGAGCAGTACTTC. It encodes CASSLWTSGFYEQYF.

This sequence joins TRBV30 and TRBJ1-1; D is possibly TRBD1 (5 bases). CDR3 length: 12 residues. Germline CDR1 is GTSNPN and CDR2 is SVGIG (reference sequence). Deletions cut 6 bases from V and 2 bases from J, with 10 bases between. CDR3 in amino acids: CACMTANTEAFF. The DNA of the CDR3 is TGTGCCTGTATGACAGCTAACACTGAAGCTTTCTTT.

The V gene is TRBV11-3, the J gene TRBJ2-7; 10 nucleotides match TRBD1. Germline values: CDR1 SGHNT, CDR2 YENEEA. The trim removed 4 bases at V and 2 bases at J, leaving 8 bases unmatched. The CDR3 contains 16 residues. CDR3 coding DNA: TGTGCCAGCAGCTCACCGGGACAGGGGACTGCCTACGAGCAGTACTTC. It encodes CASSSPGQGTAYEQYF.

This clone was seen a single time. The chain carries TRBV2 and TRBJ1-4; 7 bases map to TRBD1. CDR1 and CDR2 (germline): SNHLY, FYNNEI. The trim removed 3 bases at V and 4 bases at J, leaving 5 bases unmatched. The CDR3 is 15 residues long. The CDR3: CASSDPQGVNEKLFF. CDR3 sequence (DNA): TGTGCCAGCAGTGATCCGCAGGGGGTTAATGAAAAACTGTTTTTT.

V gene TRBV7-2 combines with J gene TRBJ2-7, with 9 positions matching TRBD2. CDR3 size: 15 residues. Trimming took 5 bases from V and 7 from J; bases not matched to a gene: 12. Germline CDR1 and CDR2: SGHTA and FQGNSA. The CDR3 DNA reads TGTGCCAGCAGCCAGGTAGCCGCGGGGGGGCTTGAGCAGTACTTC. It translates to CASSQVAAGGLEQYF.

The chain recombines TRBV11-3 with TRBJ2-3, with 8 bases identical to TRBD2. Germline CDR1 SGHNT, CDR2 YENEEA. This CDR3 comprises 16 residues. V shed 4 bases and J 2 bases; nucleotides not matched to a gene: 8. This chain's CDR3 is CASSSPLAVLTDTQYF. The CDR3, as DNA: TGTGCCAGCAGCTCCCCACTAGCGGTTCTCACAGATACGCAGTATTTT.

The gene calls are TRBV6-5 and TRBJ1-2, with 9 bases matching TRBD1. Germline CDR1 MNHEY, CDR2 SVGAGI. J lost 1 base, V lost 3 bases, and 6 bases had no gene match. This CDR3 comprises 16 residues. CDR3 bases: TGTGCCAGCAGTTATCTTACGGGACAGGGTAACTATGGCTACACCTTC. Translation: CASSYLTGQGNYGYTF.

The chain joins TRBV7-9 to TRBJ2-1, with D possibly being TRBD2 (6 bases). This CDR3 is built from 14 residues. CDR1 and CDR2 from the germline V gene are SEHNR and FQNEAQ (reference sequence). V was trimmed by 4 bases and J by 5 bases, leaving 12 bases between them. Written as DNA, the CDR3 is TGTGCCAGCAGCTCGGGACTGAGGGACAATGAGCAGTTCTTC. This gives the protein CASSSGLRDNEQFF.

V and J are TRBV2 and TRBJ2-2; 10 bases agree with TRBD2. V shed 6 bases and J 7 bases; nucleotides not matched to a gene: 8. In germline, CDR1 is SNHLY, CDR2 FYNNEI. The CDR3 length is 15 residues. This CDR3 reads CASREGSGGNGELFF. The CDR3 DNA reads TGTGCCAGCAGGGAGGGTAGCGGGGGGAACGGGGAGCTGTTTTTT.

V usage is TRBV7-9 and J usage is TRBJ2-3; D is unresolved. CDR1 SEHNR and CDR2 FQNEAQ come from the germline V gene (reference sequence). The CDR3 is 15 residues long. V dropped 5 bases and J dropped 3 bases, with 15 bases sitting between them. The CDR3 nucleotides are TGTGCCAGCAGCCAACTGAACATCGCGACAGATACGCAGTATTTT. Protein sequence: CASSQLNIATDTQYF.

This clone has just one count. The chain links TRBV18 to TRBJ2-7, with D perhaps matching TRBD2 (5 bases). This CDR3 has 17 amino acids. Germline assignment: CDR1 KGHSH and CDR2 LQKENI. V lost 0 bases and J lost 7, with 22 bases in between. CDR3 protein: CASSPPYAGALPWEQYF. The CDR3 region has the DNA TGTGCCAGCTCACCACCTTATGCGGGTGCGCTCCCCTGGGAGCAGTACTTC.

This clone has just one count. The chain employs TRBV5-1 and TRBJ2-2, with D uncertain. V shed 5 bases and J shed 5 bases, with 13 bases lying between them. CDR1 and CDR2 from the germline V gene are SGHRS and YFSETQ. This CDR3 is 14 amino acids long. For the CDR3, the DNA is TGCGCCAGCAGATTTCTAGGTGGGACCGGGGAGCTGTTTTTT. It encodes CASRFLGGTGELFF.

The chain combines TRBV18 with TRBJ1-1; D unresolved. Looked up from germline, CDR1 is KGHSH and CDR2 is LQKENI. The CDR3 loop spans 13 amino acids. Trimming left V 6 bases short and J 10 bases short, with 18 bases between. This chain's CDR3 is CASSPIDGSVAFF. The CDR3 DNA is TGTGCCAGCTCCCCAATCGATGGGTCGGTAGCTTTCTTT.

The genes are TRBV4-2 and TRBJ2-7; D unclear. This CDR3 comprises 15 residues. The V end was cut by 0 bases, the J end by 0 bases, with 9 bases between. CDR1 and CDR2 from the germline V gene are LGHNA and YNFKEQ. This chain's CDR3 is CASSQEPTLSYEQYF. DNA of the CDR3: TGTGCCAGCAGCCAAGAGCCGACCCTCTCCTACGAGCAGTACTTC.

The J gene is TRBJ2-1, the V gene TRBV4-1, with TRBD2 matching over 10 bases. This CDR3 is built from 15 residues. Germline V gene data show CDR1 as MGHRA and CDR2 as YSYEKL. After removal of 3 bases from V and 9 bases from J, the junction contained 8 bases not matched to a gene. Written as DNA, the CDR3 is TGCGCCAGCAGCCAGGCCGGGACTAGCGTTTTTGAGCAGTTCTTC. Protein sequence: CASSQAGTSVFEQFF.

The chain links TRBV4-1 to TRBJ1-4; TRBD1 matches 9 bases. CDR1 and CDR2 (germline): MGHRA, YSYEKL. CDR3 length: 17 residues. J lost 6 bases, V lost 0 bases, and 8 bases had no gene match. The CDR3 spells CASSQDRKTGGYEKLFF. CDR3 DNA sequence: TGCGCCAGCAGCCAAGATAGGAAGACAGGGGGGTATGAAAAACTGTTTTTT.

The rearrangement links TRBV12-5 to TRBJ2-1; 9 bases match TRBD1. Trimming cost V 5 bases and J 4 bases; bases outside gene matches: 12. Germline CDR1 and CDR2: LGHNT and FRNRAP. This CDR3 is 17 amino acids long. The CDR3, as DNA: TGTGCTAGTGGTGACCCTACCCGGGACAGGGCTTACAATGAGCAGTTCTTC. This encodes CASGDPTRDRAYNEQFF.

The chain combines TRBV7-9 with TRBJ2-5, with D maybe TRBD2 (5 bases). Deletions cut 5 bases from V and 0 bases from J, with 13 bases between. The CDR3 runs to 15 residues. CDR1 is SEHNR and CDR2 is FQNEAQ in the germline V gene (reference sequence). The CDR3 DNA reads as TGTGCCAGCAGCGGTAATAGCGACTACCAAGAGACCCAGTACTTC. Translation gives CASSGNSDYQETQYF.

This rearrangement joins TRBV6-5 to TRBJ2-5; 9 bases map to TRBD1. CDR1 is MNHEY, CDR2 SVGAGI, per germline. The CDR3 contains 14 residues. The junction had 6 bases not matched to a gene; V was cut back by 5 bases and J by 5 bases. The CDR3 spells CASSPDRGGETQYF. CDR3 DNA: TGTGCCAGCAGTCCGGACAGGGGTGGGGAGACCCAGTACTTC.

This rearrangement joins TRBV13 to TRBJ2-5; D gene uncertain. With 5 bases removed from V and 5 bases from J, the gap between germline ends came to 9 bases. Germline lookup yields CDR1 PRHDT and CDR2 FYEKMQ (reference sequence). CDR3 length: 12 amino acids. The CDR3 loop is CASSPRKETQYF. The DNA of the CDR3 is TGTGCCAGCAGCCCAAGGAAGGAGACCCAGTACTTC.

The chain links TRBV10-1 to TRBJ2-7; 10 bases fit TRBD2. Germline CDR1 WNHNN, CDR2 SYGVQD (reference sequence). With V trimmed by 2 bases and J by 0 bases, 4 bases remained unmatched. The CDR3 spans 16 residues. DNA of the CDR3: TGCGCCAGCAGTGAGGCGGGGACTAGCGACTCCTACGAGCAGTACTTC. The encoded protein is CASSEAGTSDSYEQYF.

The chain is built from TRBV15 and TRBJ2-3; TRBD1 might be the D (5 bases). CDR3 size: 15 residues. Germline CDR1 and CDR2: LNHNV and YYDKDF (reference sequence). V shed 0 bases and J shed 3 bases, with 10 bases lying between them. The DNA of the CDR3 is TGTGCCACCAGCAGAGAGCAGGGCGGAACAGATACGCAGTATTTT. This gives the protein CATSREQGGTDTQYF.

In this sample, this clone turned up a few times. The J gene is TRBJ1-1, the V gene TRBV10-3, with 7 bases matching TRBD1. V was pared by 4 bases and J by 5 bases, with 7 bases of the junction left unmatched. Germline-derived CDR1 and CDR2 are ENHRY and SYGVKD. The CDR3 has 14 residues. Here the CDR3 DNA reads TGTGCCATCAGTGGAGACCCACAGGGGACTGAAGCTTTCTTT. Its protein product is CAISGDPQGTEAFF.

The chain's CDR3 is CASTLDYTYNEQFF. CDR3 in DNA: TGTGCCAGCACCCTGGACTATACCTACAATGAGCAGTTCTTC. The chain combines TRBV28 with TRBJ2-1; possibly TRBD2 for D (6 bases). Germline CDR1 MDHEN, CDR2 SYDVKM. V lost 7 bases to trimming and J lost 2 bases, with 12 bases between them. The length of the CDR3 is 14 residues.

V usage is TRBV14 and J usage is TRBJ2-7; tentatively, D is TRBD1 (6 bases). V lost 1 base to trimming and J lost 5 bases, with 6 bases between them. The CDR3 is made up of 12 amino acids. In germline, CDR1 is SGHDN, CDR2 FVKESK. CDR3 in DNA: TGTGCCAGCAGCCAAGCAGGGGACGAGCAGTACTTC. This codes for CASSQAGDEQYF.

This chain connects TRBV4-3 to TRBJ2-7; a possible D gene is TRBD1 (7 bases). The CDR3 totals 17 residues. Germline assignment: CDR1 LGHNA and CDR2 YSLEER. The germline V and J ends were trimmed by 1 base and 4 bases, with 20 bases remaining between them. CDR3 amino acids: CASSQGSLEGAGYEQYF. CDR3 bases: TGCGCCAGCAGCCAAGGCAGCCTGGAGGGGGCAGGTTACGAGCAGTACTTC.

This clone has just one count. This chain joins TRBV6-5 and TRBJ1-1, with a tentative D call TRBD1 (5 bases). Germline loops: CDR1 MNHEY, CDR2 SVGAGI. Trimming removed 1 base from V and 4 bases from J, with 13 bases in between. This CDR3 has 15 amino acids. The CDR3 is CASSYWGGLSTEAFF. For the CDR3, the DNA is TGTGCCAGCAGTTACTGGGGGGGGTTAAGCACTGAAGCTTTCTTT.

This clone was counted once. The chain uses TRBV29-1 and TRBJ1-2, with 10 bases lining up with TRBD1. This CDR3 comprises 15 residues. Germline assignment: CDR1 SQVTM and CDR2 ANQGSEA. V trimming: 4 bases; J trimming: 5 bases; junction bases outside the gene matches: 10. The CDR3 DNA sequence: TGCAGCGTTGCGGGGGACAGGGGAACGTCTTATGGCTACACCTTC. Residues: CSVAGDRGTSYGYTF.

The chain links TRBV11-2 to TRBJ1-2; tentatively, D is TRBD1 (5 bases). From germline, CDR1 is SGHAT and CDR2 FQNNGV. The V and J ends lost 5 bases and 1 base respectively, with 8 bases between them. The CDR3 has 13 residues. The CDR3 DNA sequence: TGTGCCAGCAGCCCCCAGGGTAACTATGGCTACACCTTC. This gives the protein CASSPQGNYGYTF.